This T cell receptor beta chain was captured by sequencing in a study of cytomegalovirus exposure and HLA in healthy donors. Study-level results: Most of the CMV-associated TCR beta chains (in a later analysis) appeared to be HLA-restricted.

Trimming stripped 2 bases from V and 2 bases from J, with 10 bases between. The V gene's germline CDR1 is MDHEN and CDR2 SYDVKM. The CDR3 is made up of 15 amino acids. Turning to this clone: The antigen remains undetermined.

The primer mix had 60 Vbeta and 13 Jbeta primers. Here immunoSEQ multiplex PCR was the method, and the copy in TCRdb shows in-frame clones only, minus some. The specimen's table records about 130,000 clones. Every donor was a healthy person donating bone marrow. The sequenced material came from PBMCs. V usage is TRBV28 and J usage is TRBJ1-3, with a possible D match to TRBD1 (5 bases). The source is a man aged 18-30 years in good health and CMV-seronegative. CDR3 in amino acids: CASSLGGGAGNTIYF. The CDR3, as DNA: TGTGCCAGCAGTTTAGGTGGAGGGGCTGGAAACACCATATATTTT.